What follows are 5 T cell receptor beta chains derived from one specimen sequenced in a study of vaccination and CD4 T cells after COVID-19. Treatment reported: approximately 11-day PBMC culture with coronavirus spike peptide pools or control peptides (ViraFEST assay). With the Oncomine TCR Beta short-read assay, DNA from cultured CD4+ T cells was sequenced. MiXCR, run by TCRdb on the PCR reads, gives a single entry per CDR3 protein. The sample consists of 13,000 or so distinct CDR3 sequences, around 38% of them appearing once. Their specific antigens are unknown. The material sequenced was CD4+ T cells from blood, cultured in vitro, taken after SARS-CoV-2 vaccination. The source of these receptors is a human donor who had recovered from COVID-19.

This clonotype was picked up a small number of times. This chain joins TRBV6-5 and TRBJ1-5; D might be TRBD1 (6 bases). The CDR3 is made up of 15 amino acids. V was shortened by 4 bases and J by 5 bases, with 15 bases between the two germline ends. Germline lookup yields CDR1 MNHEY and CDR2 SVGAGI. The CDR3 DNA is TGTGCCAGCAGTTGGGCAGGGGCGTCAGATCAGCCCCAGCATTTT. It yields the protein CASSWAGASDQPQHF.

This clonotype was observed a few times. The V call is TRBV7-9, the J call TRBJ2-2; 10 positions match TRBD2. The CDR3 extends over 19 amino acids. Germline CDR1 and CDR2: SEHNR and FQNEAQ (reference sequence). V was clipped by 2 bases and J by 1 base; unmatched bases: 10. CDR3 bases: TGTGCCAGCAGCTTAACGCTAGCGGGGGCCATGGGGAACACCGGGGAGCTGTTTTTT. This encodes CASSLTLAGAMGNTGELFF. The whole variable domain, remainder taken from reference TRBV7-9 and TRBJ2-2, is DTGVSQNPRHKITKRGQNVTFRCDPISEHNRLYWYRQTLGQGPEFLTYFQNEAQLEKSRLLSDRFSAERPKGSFSTLEIQRTEQGDSAMYLCASSLTLAGAMGNTGELFFGEGSRLTVL.

The CDR3 DNA is TGCAGTGCGAGGAAGACACTCTCCTTTAACACCGGGGAGCTGTTTTTT. This codes for CSARKTLSFNTGELFF. This chain connects TRBV20-1 to TRBJ2-2; D remains unclear. The CDR3 runs to 16 residues. V lost 6 bases and J lost 2, with 19 bases in between. CDR1 DFQATT and CDR2 SNEGSKA come from the germline V gene (reference sequence).

The chain carries TRBV7-6 and TRBJ2-7; possibly TRBD1 for D (8 bases). V lost 4 bases and J 2 bases, leaving 15 bases between the germline ends. The CDR3 extends over 15 amino acids. CDR1 and CDR2 from the germline V gene are SGHVS and FNYEAQ. The CDR3: CASSSQGGGAYEQYF. The CDR3 DNA reads as TGTGCCAGCAGCTCACAGGGGGGGGGTGCCTACGAGCAGTACTTC. The variable domain in full, with the rest retrieved from reference TRBV7-6 and TRBJ2-7, is GAGVSQSPRYKVTKRGQDVALRCDPISGHVSLYWYRQALGQGPEFLTYFNYEAQQDKSGLPNDRFSAERPEGSISTLTIQRTEQRDSAMYRCASSSQGGGAYEQYFGPGTRLTVT.

The chain joins TRBV29-1 to TRBJ1-1; tentatively, D is TRBD1 (6 bases). Germline V gene data show CDR1 as SQVTM and CDR2 as ANQGSEA. The V end lost 0 bases, the J end lost 0 bases, and 17 bases lay between the germline ends. The CDR3 length is 17 residues. In DNA, the CDR3 is TGCAGCGTTGAAGACGGGCCCCGGACAGACATGAACACTGAAGCTTTCTTT. The encoded protein is CSVEDGPRTDMNTEAFF.